The next 26 T cell receptor beta chains were all read from a single sample in a study of blood T cells in healthy people across ages. Through a sample-barcoded 5' primer and a J-beta primer mix, a second PCR was run for roughly 7 to 11 cycles. TCRdb independently ran MiXCR on the 5' RACE reads; one entry per CDR3 protein. The data show about 970,000 distinct CDR3 sequences, with 51% seen just once and roughly a fifth held by the top ten. What was sequenced was blood. All receptors derive from a woman aged 60-75 years in good health.

The chain combines TRBV2 with TRBJ1-6; TRBD1 might be the D (6 bases). V was pared by 5 bases and J by 10 bases, with 9 bases between. Germline values: CDR1 SNHLY, CDR2 FYNNEI. The CDR3 has 12 residues. Written as DNA, the CDR3 is TGTGCCAGCAGTATGGACAGCTCACCCCTCCACTTT. Its translation: CASSMDSSPLHF.

This chain uses TRBV12-3 or TRBV12-4 with TRBJ1-6, with D possibly TRBD1 on 6 matching bases. CDR3 length: 15 amino acids. V lost 3 bases, J lost 8 bases, and 14 bases lay in between. CDR3 loop: CASSFVTGQDSPLHF. Written as DNA, the CDR3 is TGTGCCAGCAGTTTCGTCACAGGGCAGGATTCACCCCTCCACTTT.

The chain joins TRBV12-3 or TRBV12-4 to TRBJ2-5; possibly TRBD1 for D (6 bases). The CDR3 sequence is 16 residues long. V was clipped by 5 bases and J by 1 base, with 17 bases between them. The CDR3 here is CASSPRDWTVQETQYF. The CDR3 DNA follows: TGTGCCAGCAGTCCCCGAGATTGGACAGTCCAAGAGACCCAGTACTTC.

The chain employs TRBV6-1 and TRBJ1-5; D perhaps matches TRBD1 (6 bases). Trimming removed 1 base at V and 3 bases at J, with 10 bases between. CDR1 is MNHNS, CDR2 SASEGT, per germline. The CDR3 totals 15 residues. The CDR3 region has the DNA TGTGCCAGCAGTGAAGACGGACAGCCCAATCAGCCCCAGCATTTT. Translated: CASSEDGQPNQPQHF.

This clonotype was detected a few times. The chain carries TRBV20-1 and TRBJ2-2; TRBD1 aligns across 8 bases. The CDR3 contains 14 residues. V lost 6 bases to trimming and J lost 0 bases; unmatched junction nucleotides: 3. From germline, CDR1 is DFQATT and CDR2 SNEGSKA (reference sequence). The CDR3 DNA reads as TGCAGTGCCTCGGACAGGGCGAACACCGGGGAGCTGTTTTTT. Protein: CSASDRANTGELFF.

This clonotype was detected only a few times. V usage is TRBV6-2 or TRBV6-3 and J usage is TRBJ1-5, with TRBD1 identical over 7 bases. The CDR3 spans 14 residues. V shed 4 bases, J shed 7 bases, and the junction held 7 bases outside the gene matches. CDR1 is MNHEY, CDR2 SVGEGT, per germline. CDR3 nucleotide sequence: TGTGCCAGCAGTTCACAGGGGCCGAGGCAGCCCCAGCATTTT. Encoded protein: CASSSQGPRQPQHF.

The J gene is TRBJ1-2, the V gene TRBV12-3 or TRBV12-4; no reliable D call. This CDR3 is 14 amino acids long. The V gene lost 4 bases and the J gene lost 8 bases, with 17 bases spanning the gap. The CDR3 loop reads CASSYQPSPSGYTF. The CDR3 DNA sequence: TGTGCCAGCAGTTATCAACCGTCCCCGTCGGGCTACACCTTC.

DNA for the CDR3: TGTGCCAGCAGCCAAGATGCGCCCTCGAACACCGGGGAGCTGTTTTTT. It is translated as CASSQDAPSNTGELFF. The chain recombines TRBV3-1 with TRBJ2-2; no clear D gene. CDR1 is LGHDT, CDR2 YNNKEL, per germline (reference sequence). The CDR3 runs 16 residues. Trimming took off 0 bases at V and 0 bases at J, with 8 bases between the two ends.

This clonotype has just one count. The gene calls are TRBV4-1 and TRBJ1-2; D might be TRBD1 (5 bases). Germline V gene sequence: CDR1 MGHRA, CDR2 YSYEKL. V gave up 0 bases and J gave up 10 bases, with 18 bases separating them. The CDR3 consists of 15 residues. The CDR3: CASSQESRDGADYTF. CDR3 bases: TGCGCCAGCAGCCAAGAGAGTCGGGACGGGGCGGACTACACCTTC.

This chain links TRBV25-1 with TRBJ2-3; D ambiguous. The CDR3 contains 13 residues. With 7 bases removed from V and 4 bases from J, the gap between germline ends came to 12 bases. CDR1 is MGHDK and CDR2 is SYGVNS in the germline V gene. As DNA, the CDR3 is TGTGCCAGCACCCTAATGGGCGCAGATACGCAGTATTTT. Protein product: CASTLMGADTQYF.

The chain links TRBV29-1 to TRBJ2-2; 7 bases match TRBD2. Germline trimming cut 3 bases from V and 0 bases from J; bases unmatched to any gene: 4. The length of the CDR3 is 15 residues. From germline, CDR1 is SQVTM and CDR2 ANQGSEA. CDR3 bases: TGCAGCGTTGAGAGGCTAGCGGCGAACACCGGGGAGCTGTTTTTT. It encodes CSVERLAANTGELFF.

The rearrangement links TRBV28 to TRBJ1-5; D is unclear. The length of the CDR3 is 15 residues. The germline V gene has CDR1 MDHEN and CDR2 SYDVKM. Trimming took 3 bases from V and 10 from J, leaving 19 bases between them. CDR3 nucleotides: TGTGCCAGCAGTTTGACGTTTGGTGCGAGTCATCCCCAGCATTTT. Translated: CASSLTFGASHPQHF.

The V call is TRBV9, the J call TRBJ2-7, with D possibly being TRBD2 (7 bases). Germline V gene data show CDR1 as SGDLS and CDR2 as YYNGEE. The V and J ends lost 0 bases and 2 bases respectively, with 15 bases between them. The CDR3 covers 16 residues. CDR3 amino acids: CASSVEGGAGTYEQYF. DNA for the CDR3: TGTGCCAGCAGCGTAGAAGGGGGAGCGGGAACCTACGAGCAGTACTTC. The variable domain in full, with the rest retrieved from reference TRBV9 and TRBJ2-7, is DSGVTQTPKHLITATGQRVTLRCSPRSGDLSVYWYQQSLDQGLQFLIQYYNGEERAKGNILERFSAQQFPDLHSELNLSSLELGDSALYFCASSVEGGAGTYEQYFGPGTRLTVT.

This clonotype showed up just a few times. This rearrangement joins TRBV21-1 to TRBJ2-7; TRBD1, as called in the table, went unchecked against the DNA. TRBV21-1 is termed a pseudogene. This CDR3 is built from 16 residues. The CDR3 DNA sequence: TGTGCCACGGACCGGGACGTCGACCCGTCTGCCTACGAGCAGTACTTC. It translates to CATDRDVDPSAYEQYF.

This clonotype has more than one count but fewer than ten. V gene TRBV7-9 combines with J gene TRBJ1-5; no clear D gene. Germline V gene data show CDR1 as SEHNR and CDR2 as FQNEAQ (reference sequence). CDR3 size: 10 residues. The V end lost 6 bases, the J end lost 5 bases, and 2 bases lay between the germline ends. CDR3 loop: CASSYQPQHF. CDR3 in DNA: TGTGCCAGCAGTTATCAGCCCCAGCATTTT.

The chain employs TRBV28 and TRBJ2-4; 7 bases fit TRBD2. The germline gives CDR1 MDHEN, CDR2 SYDVKM. V was clipped by 6 bases and J by 3 bases; unmatched bases: 8. This CDR3 spans 15 amino acids. The CDR3 bases are TGTGCCAGCAGGACTGGCGGGGGAGGCAAAAACATTCAGTACTTC. This gives the protein CASRTGGGGKNIQYF.

The chain employs TRBV29-1 and TRBJ2-3; TRBD2 matches at 11 bases. The CDR3 consists of 17 residues. Germline loops: CDR1 SQVTM, CDR2 ANQGSEA. With V trimmed by 0 bases and J by 7 bases, 12 bases remained unmatched. The CDR3 spells CSVEEGSRLAGSNTQYF. CDR3 DNA sequence: TGCAGCGTTGAAGAGGGCTCCCGACTAGCGGGATCGAATACGCAGTATTTT.

In this sample, this clonotype turned up a few times. The genes are TRBV20-1 and TRBJ2-7; perhaps TRBD1 as D (6 bases). CDR1 and CDR2 from the germline V gene are DFQATT and SNEGSKA (reference sequence). CDR3 length equals 13 residues. V dropped 6 bases and J dropped 2 bases, with 14 bases sitting between them. The DNA of the CDR3 is TGCAGTGCCTCCGGGGACACTCCCTACGAGCAGTACTTC. Residues: CSASGDTPYEQYF.

The chain employs TRBV7-9 and TRBJ2-3; 8 bases fit TRBD2. CDR1 SEHNR and CDR2 FQNEAQ come from the germline V gene (reference sequence). The CDR3 runs 16 residues. V was clipped by 4 bases and J by 4 bases; unmatched bases: 10. The CDR3 loop is CASSSAPGTSADTQYF. CDR3 nucleotide sequence: TGTGCCAGCAGCTCCGCCCCCGGGACTAGTGCAGATACGCAGTATTTT. The whole variable domain, remainder taken from reference TRBV7-9 and TRBJ2-3, is DTGVSQNPRHKITKRGQNVTFRCDPISEHNRLYWYRQTLGQGPEFLTYFQNEAQLEKSRLLSDRFSAERPKGSFSTLEIQRTEQGDSAMYLCASSSAPGTSADTQYFGPGTRLTVL.

The CDR3 DNA reads TGTGCCAGCAGTTTATCCATCGGGGGAAGCCAAGAGACCCAGTACTTC. This codes for CASSLSIGGSQETQYF. This rearrangement joins TRBV28 to TRBJ2-5, with a tentative D call TRBD2 (6 bases). Germline V gene data show CDR1 as MDHEN and CDR2 as SYDVKM. V was clipped by 1 base and J by 1 base, with 13 bases between them. This CDR3 contains 16 residues. Looking up the rest from reference TRBV28 and TRBJ2-5 gives the full variable domain: DVKVTQSSRYLVKRTGEKVFLECVQDMDHENMFWYRQDPGLGLRLIYFSYDVKMKEKGDIPEGYSVSREKKERFSLILESASTNQTSMYLCASSLSIGGSQETQYFGPGTRLLVL.

The chain has TRBV6-1 and TRBJ1-2; no clear D. The CDR3 is 16 residues long. V dropped 8 bases and J dropped 1 base, with 20 bases sitting between them. CDR1 is MNHNS, CDR2 SASEGT, per germline. CDR3 nucleotide sequence: TGTGCCAGCGTGGTAATGAGGCAGGTCCTTAACTATGGCTACACCTTC. Protein: CASVVMRQVLNYGYTF.

This clonotype was counted only a few times. The chain joins TRBV12-3 or TRBV12-4 to TRBJ2-5, with D possibly matching TRBD1 (6 bases). This CDR3 is 15 amino acids long. V was pared by 4 bases and J by 5 bases, with 17 bases between. Here the CDR3 DNA reads TGTGCCAGCAGTTCCCCCACAGGGAATGACGAGACCCAGTACTTC. Translating gives CASSSPTGNDETQYF.

The gene calls are TRBV18 and TRBJ2-7; D is possibly TRBD1 (6 bases). Trimming shortened V by 4 bases and J by 3 bases, and 13 bases separated the two germline ends. Germline assignment: CDR1 KGHSH and CDR2 LQKENI. The CDR3 consists of 14 residues. CDR3 loop: CASSQGQPIYEQYF. The CDR3, as DNA: TGTGCCAGCTCACAAGGACAGCCTATCTACGAGCAGTACTTC.

This clonotype was recorded at least ten times. CDR3 protein: CASSSGLAGGRETQYF. CDR3 bases: TGCGCCAGCAGCTCGGGACTAGCGGGGGGTAGAGAGACCCAGTACTTC. This chain uses TRBV5-1 with TRBJ2-5; TRBD2 aligns across 15 bases. Germline V gene data show CDR1 as SGHRS and CDR2 as YFSETQ. With V trimmed by 3 bases and J by 4 bases, 4 bases remained unmatched. The CDR3 sequence is 16 residues long.

This clonotype has a handful of counts. The V call is TRBV25-1, the J call TRBJ1-2; 9 positions agree with TRBD1. CDR1 is MGHDK, CDR2 SYGVNS, per germline. The trim removed 7 bases at V and 6 bases at J, leaving 6 bases unmatched. The CDR3 covers 13 residues. Here the CDR3 reads CASTGTGLHGYTF. The DNA for the CDR3 is TGTGCCAGCACCGGGACAGGGCTGCATGGCTACACCTTC.

The gene calls are TRBV27 and TRBJ1-5, with D perhaps TRBD1 (5 bases). The CDR3 length is 16 residues. V was shortened by 0 bases and J by 5 bases, with 14 bases between the two germline ends. Germline values: CDR1 MNHEY, CDR2 SMNVEV (reference sequence). The CDR3 DNA is TGTGCCAGCAGTTTATCGATGTCCAGGGTCCATCAGCCCCAGCATTTT. This encodes CASSLSMSRVHQPQHF.